This T cell receptor (beta chain) is from a study of blood T cells in healthy people across ages. A J-beta primer mix and a sample-barcoded 5' primer were used in a second PCR of roughly 6 to 11 cycles. Via MiXCR, TCRdb re-called the 5' RACE reads, giving one row per CDR3 protein. The table includes about 1.6 million distinct CDR3 sequences, roughly 30% detected once. The material sequenced was blood. This receptor was identified in a woman in her 30s in good health.

CDR3 sequence reads: CAISEASPRDEQYF. CDR3 nucleotide sequence: TGTGCCATCAGTGAGGCTTCACCTAGAGACGAGCAGTACTTC. The chain couples TRBV10-3 to TRBJ2-7, with unresolved D. This CDR3 contains 14 residues. Germline-derived CDR1 and CDR2 are ENHRY and SYGVKD. Trimming left V 2 bases short and J 5 bases short, with 13 bases between.